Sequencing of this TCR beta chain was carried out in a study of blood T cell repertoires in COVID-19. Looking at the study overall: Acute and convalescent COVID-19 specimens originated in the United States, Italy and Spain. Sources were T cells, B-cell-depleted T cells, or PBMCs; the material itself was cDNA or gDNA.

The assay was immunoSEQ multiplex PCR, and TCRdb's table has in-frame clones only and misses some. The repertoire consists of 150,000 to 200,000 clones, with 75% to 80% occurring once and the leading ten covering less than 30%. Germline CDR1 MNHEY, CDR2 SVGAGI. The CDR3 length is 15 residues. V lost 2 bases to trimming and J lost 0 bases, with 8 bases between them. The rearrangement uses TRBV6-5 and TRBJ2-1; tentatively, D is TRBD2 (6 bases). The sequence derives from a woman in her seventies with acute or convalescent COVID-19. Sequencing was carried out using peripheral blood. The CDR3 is CASSYDGSSYNEQFF. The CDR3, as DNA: TGTGCCAGCAGTTACGACGGGAGCTCCTACAATGAGCAGTTCTTC.